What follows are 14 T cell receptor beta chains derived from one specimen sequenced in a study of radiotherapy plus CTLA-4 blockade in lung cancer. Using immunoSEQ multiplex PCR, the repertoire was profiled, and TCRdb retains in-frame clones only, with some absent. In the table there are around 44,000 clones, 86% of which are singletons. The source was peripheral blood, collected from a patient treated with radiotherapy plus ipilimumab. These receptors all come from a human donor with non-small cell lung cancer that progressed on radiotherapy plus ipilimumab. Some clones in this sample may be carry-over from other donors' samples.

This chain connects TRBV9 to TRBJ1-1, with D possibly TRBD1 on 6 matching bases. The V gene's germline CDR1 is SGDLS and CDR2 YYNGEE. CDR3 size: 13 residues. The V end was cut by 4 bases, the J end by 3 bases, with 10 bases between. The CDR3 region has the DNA TGTGCCAGCAGCCCAAGGGGGTACACTGAAGCTTTCTTT. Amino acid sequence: CASSPRGYTEAFF.

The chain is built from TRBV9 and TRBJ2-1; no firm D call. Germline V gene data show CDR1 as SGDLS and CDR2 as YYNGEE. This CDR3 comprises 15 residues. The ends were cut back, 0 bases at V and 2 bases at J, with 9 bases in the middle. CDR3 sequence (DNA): TGTGCCAGCAGCGTAGAAATGGGCCCCTACAATGAGCAGTTCTTC. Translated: CASSVEMGPYNEQFF.

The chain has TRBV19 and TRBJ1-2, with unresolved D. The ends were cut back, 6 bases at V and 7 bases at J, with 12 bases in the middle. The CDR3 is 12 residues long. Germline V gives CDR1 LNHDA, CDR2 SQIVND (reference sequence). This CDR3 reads CASRVGVSGYTF. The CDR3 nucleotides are TGTGCCAGTAGGGTTGGAGTAAGTGGCTACACCTTC.

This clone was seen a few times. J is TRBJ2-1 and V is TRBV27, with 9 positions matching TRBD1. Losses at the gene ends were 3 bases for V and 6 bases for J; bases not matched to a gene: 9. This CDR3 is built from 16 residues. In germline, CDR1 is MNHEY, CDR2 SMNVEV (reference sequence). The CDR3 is CASSLKFPTGGNEQFF. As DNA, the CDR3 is TGTGCCAGCAGTTTGAAGTTCCCGACAGGGGGCAATGAGCAGTTCTTC.

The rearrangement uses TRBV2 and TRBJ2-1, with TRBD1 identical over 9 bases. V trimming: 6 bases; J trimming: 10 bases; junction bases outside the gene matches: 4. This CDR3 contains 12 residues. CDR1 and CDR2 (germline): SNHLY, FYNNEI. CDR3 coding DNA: TGTGCCAGCAGCGGGACAGGGCGGGAGCAGTTCTTC. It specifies CASSGTGREQFF.

The chain's CDR3 is CASLESGTGSREQYF. Written as DNA, the CDR3 is TGTGCCAGCCTCGAGTCCGGGACAGGGTCGAGAGAGCAGTACTTC. The J gene is TRBJ2-7, the V gene TRBV6-1; TRBD1 agrees at 9 bases. Germline V gene sequence: CDR1 MNHNS, CDR2 SASEGT. V shed 8 bases, J shed 7 bases, and the junction held 15 bases outside the gene matches. The CDR3 extends over 15 amino acids.

The DNA for the CDR3 is TGTGCCACCTACAGGGTGGGTAATGGCTACACCTTC. Its translation: CATYRVGNGYTF. V and J are TRBV10-3 and TRBJ1-2; tentatively, D is TRBD1 (6 bases). This CDR3 comprises 12 residues. Germline lookup yields CDR1 ENHRY and CDR2 SYGVKD. Trimming took off 10 bases at V and 6 bases at J, with 15 bases between the two ends.

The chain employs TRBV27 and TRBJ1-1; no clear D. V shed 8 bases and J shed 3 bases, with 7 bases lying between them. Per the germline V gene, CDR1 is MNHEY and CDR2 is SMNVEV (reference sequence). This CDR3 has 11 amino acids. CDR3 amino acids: CASSADTEAFF. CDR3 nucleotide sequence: TGTGCCAGCTCGGCGGACACTGAAGCTTTCTTT.

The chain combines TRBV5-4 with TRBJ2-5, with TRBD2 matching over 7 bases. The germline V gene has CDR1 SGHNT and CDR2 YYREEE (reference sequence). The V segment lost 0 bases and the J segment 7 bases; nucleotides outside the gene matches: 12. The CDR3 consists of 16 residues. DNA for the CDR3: TGTGCCAGCAGCTTGGCTTCAACTAGCGTCGCCCGGACCCAGTACTTC. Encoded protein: CASSLASTSVARTQYF.

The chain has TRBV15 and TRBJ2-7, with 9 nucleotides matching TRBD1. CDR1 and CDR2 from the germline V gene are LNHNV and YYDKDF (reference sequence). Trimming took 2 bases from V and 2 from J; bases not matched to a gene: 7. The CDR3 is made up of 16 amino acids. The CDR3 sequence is CATSRLNRDRAYEQYF. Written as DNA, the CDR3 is TGTGCCACCAGCAGACTTAACCGGGACAGGGCCTACGAGCAGTACTTC.

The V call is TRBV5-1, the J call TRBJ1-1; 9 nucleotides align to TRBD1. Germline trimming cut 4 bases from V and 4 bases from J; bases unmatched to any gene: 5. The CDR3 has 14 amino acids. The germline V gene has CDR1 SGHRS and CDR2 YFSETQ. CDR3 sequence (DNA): TGCGCCAGCAGCCCACAGGGGGCGAGCACTGAAGCTTTCTTT. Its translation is CASSPQGASTEAFF.

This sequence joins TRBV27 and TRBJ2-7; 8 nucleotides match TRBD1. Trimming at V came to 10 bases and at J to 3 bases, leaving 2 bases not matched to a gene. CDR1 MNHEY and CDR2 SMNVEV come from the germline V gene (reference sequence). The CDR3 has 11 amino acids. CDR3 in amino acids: CATGTGYEQYF. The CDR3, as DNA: TGTGCCACCGGGACAGGCTACGAGCAGTACTTC.

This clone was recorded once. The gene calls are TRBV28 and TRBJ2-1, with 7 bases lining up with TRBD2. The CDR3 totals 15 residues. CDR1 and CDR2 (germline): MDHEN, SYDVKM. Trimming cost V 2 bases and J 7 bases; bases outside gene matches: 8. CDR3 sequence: CASSLPGRAGNEQFF. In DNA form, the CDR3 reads TGTGCCAGCAGTTTACCGGGGAGGGCCGGAAATGAGCAGTTCTTC.

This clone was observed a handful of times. The CDR3 DNA sequence: TGTGCCTGGAGGGTCCAACACCTGAACACTGAAGCTTTCTTT. Protein product: CAWRVQHLNTEAFF. V gene TRBV30 combines with J gene TRBJ1-1; D gene ambiguous. Germline V gives CDR1 GTSNPN, CDR2 SVGIG (reference sequence). The V end was cut by 3 bases, the J end by 0 bases, with 11 bases between. The CDR3 has 14 amino acids.